This T cell receptor (beta chain) was obtained from a study of control samples from healthy donors and cancer patients. Sequencing was performed with immunoSEQ multiplex PCR; in TCRdb, only in-frame clones are kept and a portion is missing. The profile shows about 180,000 clones, 90% of them singletons. V was shortened by 2 bases and J by 3 bases, with 19 bases between the two germline ends. The CDR3 extends over 17 amino acids. Per the germline V gene, CDR1 is KGHSH and CDR2 is LQKENI. This clone was detected once. The chain is built from TRBV18 and TRBJ1-2, with D possibly TRBD1 on 5 matching bases. Sequencing used blood. The TCR comes from a woman in her 50s in good health. CDR3 DNA sequence: TGTGCCAGCTCACCAGGAACCGGGACGCTTATGGACTATGGCTACACCTTC. Encoded protein: CASSPGTGTLMDYGYTF.